This T cell receptor beta chain was identified during a study of T cells after yellow fever vaccination. TCRdb processed the 5' RACE reads anew with MiXCR; each CDR3 protein has one entry. This sample has 620,000 or so distinct CDR3 sequences; roughly an eighth occur once, and the top ten carry about 15%. This CDR3 is 15 amino acids long. Per germline, CDR1 MGHDK and CDR2 SYGVNS. V trimming: 9 bases; J trimming: 3 bases; junction bases outside the gene matches: 11. The material sequenced was PBMCs, taken on the day of the yellow fever booster vaccination. The TCR comes from a man aged 30 to 39 who received the YFV17D yellow fever vaccine. J is TRBJ2-1 and V is TRBV25-1, with 7 nucleotides matching TRBD2. The CDR3 bases are TGTGCCAGTGAGGGGAACGGGAGGTTCTACAATGAGCAGTTCTTC. Translated: CASEGNGRFYNEQFF.